The clone carrying this TCR beta chain has at least ten counts. Its antigen is not identified. Trimming took 7 bases from V and 0 from J, leaving 13 bases between them. This CDR3 is 14 amino acids long. Germline V CDR1 and CDR2: SQVTM, ANQGSEA. This entry belongs to a study of T-cell reconstitution after alpha-beta-depleted transplantation in children. Findings and caveats of the study: After one year, T-cell counts and TCRbeta diversity mostly came from new T cells. About two months after transplant, alpha-beta T cells reportedly came from several hundred expanded graft clones.

Unique molecular identifiers were incorporated into the prepared TCRbeta library. TCRdb re-called the PCR reads with MiXCR, one entry per CDR3 protein. The sample records about 300,000 distinct CDR3 sequences, around 7.1% being singletons. The sample was peripheral blood, taken 360 days after TCRalphabeta/CD19-depleted stem cell transplant. The rearrangement links TRBV29-1 to TRBJ2-1; D possibly corresponds to TRBD1 (5 bases). This TCR came from a female patient under 10 years old who had a stem cell transplant for Fanconi anemia, so the T cells may come from the graft donor. CDR3 loop: CSALQGNSYNEQFF. The DNA for the CDR3 is TGCAGCGCCCTTCAGGGTAACTCCTACAATGAGCAGTTCTTC.